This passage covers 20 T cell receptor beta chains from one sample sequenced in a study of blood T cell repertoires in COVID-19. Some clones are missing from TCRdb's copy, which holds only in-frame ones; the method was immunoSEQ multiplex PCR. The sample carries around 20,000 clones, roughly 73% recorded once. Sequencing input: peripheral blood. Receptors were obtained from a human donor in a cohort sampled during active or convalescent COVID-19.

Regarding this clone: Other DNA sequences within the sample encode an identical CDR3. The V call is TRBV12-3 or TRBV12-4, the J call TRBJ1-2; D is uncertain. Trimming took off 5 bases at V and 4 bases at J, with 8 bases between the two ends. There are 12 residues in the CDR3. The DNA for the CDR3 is TGTGCCAGCAGTCTTGACACCTATGGCTACACCTTC. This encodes CASSLDTYGYTF.

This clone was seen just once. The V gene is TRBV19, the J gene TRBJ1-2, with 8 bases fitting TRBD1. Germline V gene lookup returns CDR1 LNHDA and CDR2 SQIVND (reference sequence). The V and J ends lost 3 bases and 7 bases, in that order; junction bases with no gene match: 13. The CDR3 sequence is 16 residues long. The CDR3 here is CASSIIGRTGIGGYTF. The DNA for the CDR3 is TGTGCCAGTAGTATCATCGGAAGGACAGGGATTGGTGGCTACACCTTC.

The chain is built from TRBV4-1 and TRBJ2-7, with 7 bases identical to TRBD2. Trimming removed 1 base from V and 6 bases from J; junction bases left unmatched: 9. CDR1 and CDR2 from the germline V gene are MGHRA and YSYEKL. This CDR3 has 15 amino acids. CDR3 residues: CASSQASGGGSEQYF. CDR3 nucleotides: TGCGCCAGCAGCCAAGCGTCGGGAGGAGGCAGCGAGCAGTACTTC.

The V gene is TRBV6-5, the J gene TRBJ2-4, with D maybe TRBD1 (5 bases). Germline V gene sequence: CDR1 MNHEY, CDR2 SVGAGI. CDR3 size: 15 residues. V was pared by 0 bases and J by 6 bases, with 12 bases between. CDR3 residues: CASSYSHRNANIQYF. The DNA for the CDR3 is TGTGCCAGCAGTTACTCGCACAGGAATGCAAACATTCAGTACTTC.

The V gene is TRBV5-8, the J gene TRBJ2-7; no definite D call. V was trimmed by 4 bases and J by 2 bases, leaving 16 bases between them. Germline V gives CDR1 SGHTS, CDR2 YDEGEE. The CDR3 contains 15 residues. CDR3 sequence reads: CASSRRHPTTYEQYF. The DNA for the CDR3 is TGTGCCAGCAGCCGTAGACATCCGACGACCTACGAGCAGTACTTC.

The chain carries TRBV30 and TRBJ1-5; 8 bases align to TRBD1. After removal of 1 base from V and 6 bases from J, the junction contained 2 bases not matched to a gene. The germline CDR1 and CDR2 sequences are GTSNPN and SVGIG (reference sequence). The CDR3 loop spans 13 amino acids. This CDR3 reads CAWSGQGIQPQHF. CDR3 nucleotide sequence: TGTGCCTGGAGTGGACAGGGGATTCAGCCCCAGCATTTT. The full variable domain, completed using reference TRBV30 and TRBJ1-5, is SQTIHQWPATLVQPVGSPLSLECTVEGTSNPNLYWYRQAAGRGLQLLFYSVGIGQISSEVPQNLSASRPQDRQFILSSKKLLLSDSGFYLCAWSGQGIQPQHFGDGTRLSIL.

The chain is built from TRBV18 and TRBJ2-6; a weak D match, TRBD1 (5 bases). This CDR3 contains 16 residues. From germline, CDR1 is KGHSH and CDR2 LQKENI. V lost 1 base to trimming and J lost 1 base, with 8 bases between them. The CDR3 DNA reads TGTGCCAGCTCACCACTATCAGGGTCTGGGGCCAACGTCCTGACTTTC. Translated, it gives CASSPLSGSGANVLTF.

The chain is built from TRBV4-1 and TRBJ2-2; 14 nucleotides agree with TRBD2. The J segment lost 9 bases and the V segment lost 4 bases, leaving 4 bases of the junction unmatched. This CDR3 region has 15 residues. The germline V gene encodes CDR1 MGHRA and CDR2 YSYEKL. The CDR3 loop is CASSLWTSGRRELFF. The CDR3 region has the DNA TGCGCCAGCAGCCTTTGGACTAGCGGGAGGAGGGAGCTGTTTTTT.

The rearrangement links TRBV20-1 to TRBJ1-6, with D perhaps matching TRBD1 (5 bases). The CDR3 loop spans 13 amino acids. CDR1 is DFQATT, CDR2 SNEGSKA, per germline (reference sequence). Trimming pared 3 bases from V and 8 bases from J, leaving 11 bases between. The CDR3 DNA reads TGCAGTGCTAGTAGGGGAGGAGATTCACCCCTCCACTTT. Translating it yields CSASRGGDSPLHF.

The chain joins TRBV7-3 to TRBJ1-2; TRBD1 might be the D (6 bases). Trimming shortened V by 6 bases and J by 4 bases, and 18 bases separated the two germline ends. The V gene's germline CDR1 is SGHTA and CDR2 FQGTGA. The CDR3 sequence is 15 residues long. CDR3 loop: CASRVGAGRGYGYTF. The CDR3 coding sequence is TGTGCCAGCAGGGTAGGGGCGGGCAGGGGCTATGGCTACACCTTC.

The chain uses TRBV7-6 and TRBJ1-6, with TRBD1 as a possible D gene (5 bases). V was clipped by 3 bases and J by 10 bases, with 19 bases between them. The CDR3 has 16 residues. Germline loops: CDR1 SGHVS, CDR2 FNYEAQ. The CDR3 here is CASSFGGEGLGSPLHF. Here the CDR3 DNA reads TGTGCCAGCAGCTTCGGGGGAGAAGGACTCGGGTCACCCCTCCACTTT.

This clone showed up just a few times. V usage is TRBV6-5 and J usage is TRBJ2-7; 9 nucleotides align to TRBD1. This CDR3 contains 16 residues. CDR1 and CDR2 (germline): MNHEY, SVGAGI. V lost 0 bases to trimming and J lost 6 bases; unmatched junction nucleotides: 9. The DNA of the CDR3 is TGTGCCAGCAGTTACTCCAGGACAGGGGTGGGCTCCGAGCAGTACTTC. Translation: CASSYSRTGVGSEQYF.

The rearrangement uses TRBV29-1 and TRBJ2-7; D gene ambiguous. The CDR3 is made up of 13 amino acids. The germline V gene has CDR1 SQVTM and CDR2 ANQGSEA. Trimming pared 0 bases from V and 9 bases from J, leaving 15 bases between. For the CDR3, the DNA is TGCAGCGTTGAAGATCCCCTCCCCATCGGGCAGTACTTC. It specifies CSVEDPLPIGQYF.

The CDR3: CASSPDRDYGYTF. The CDR3 DNA follows: TGTGCCAGCAGCCCGGACAGGGACTATGGCTACACCTTC. J is TRBJ1-2 and V is TRBV11-2; TRBD1 matches 8 bases. This CDR3 contains 13 residues. V lost 5 bases, J lost 3 bases, and 2 bases stayed unmatched. The germline gives CDR1 SGHAT, CDR2 FQNNGV.

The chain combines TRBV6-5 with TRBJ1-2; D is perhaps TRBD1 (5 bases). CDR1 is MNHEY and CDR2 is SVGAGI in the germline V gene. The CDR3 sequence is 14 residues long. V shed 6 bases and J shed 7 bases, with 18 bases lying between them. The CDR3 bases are TGTGCCAGCAGGCCCCCCGGGGGGGAGGTTGGCTACACCTTC. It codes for CASRPPGGEVGYTF.

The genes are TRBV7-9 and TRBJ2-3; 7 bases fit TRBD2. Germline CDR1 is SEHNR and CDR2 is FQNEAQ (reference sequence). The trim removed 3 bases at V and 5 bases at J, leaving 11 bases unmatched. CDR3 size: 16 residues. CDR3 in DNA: TGTGCCAGCAGCTTCACCTACGGGGGGAGGCGAGATACGCAGTATTTT. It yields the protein CASSFTYGGRRDTQYF. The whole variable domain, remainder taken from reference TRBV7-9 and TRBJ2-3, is DTGVSQNPRHKITKRGQNVTFRCDPISEHNRLYWYRQTLGQGPEFLTYFQNEAQLEKSRLLSDRFSAERPKGSFSTLEIQRTEQGDSAMYLCASSFTYGGRRDTQYFGPGTRLTVL.

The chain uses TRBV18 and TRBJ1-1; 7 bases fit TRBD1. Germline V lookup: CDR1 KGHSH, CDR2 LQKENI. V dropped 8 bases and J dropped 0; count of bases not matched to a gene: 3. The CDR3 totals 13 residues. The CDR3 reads CASTGQMNTEAFF. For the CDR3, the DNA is TGTGCCAGCACGGGACAGATGAACACTGAAGCTTTCTTT.

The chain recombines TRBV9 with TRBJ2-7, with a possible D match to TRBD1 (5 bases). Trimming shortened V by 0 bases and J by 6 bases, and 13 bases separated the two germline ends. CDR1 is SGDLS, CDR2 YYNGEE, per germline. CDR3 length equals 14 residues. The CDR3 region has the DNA TGTGCCAGCAGCGTAGTCGGTCATGGGGCCGAGCAGTACTTC. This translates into CASSVVGHGAEQYF.

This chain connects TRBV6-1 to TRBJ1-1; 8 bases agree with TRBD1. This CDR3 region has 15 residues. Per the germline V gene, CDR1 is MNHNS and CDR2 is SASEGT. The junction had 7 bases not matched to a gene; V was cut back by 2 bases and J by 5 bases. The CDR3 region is CASSEPDREGTEAFF. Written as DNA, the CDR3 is TGTGCCAGCAGTGAACCGGACAGGGAGGGAACTGAAGCTTTCTTT.

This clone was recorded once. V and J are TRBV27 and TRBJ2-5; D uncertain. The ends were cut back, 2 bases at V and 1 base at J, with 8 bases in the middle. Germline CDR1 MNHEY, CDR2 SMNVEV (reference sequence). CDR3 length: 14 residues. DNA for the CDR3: TGTGCCAGCAGTTTAGATCTACTCCAAGAGACCCAGTACTTC. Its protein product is CASSLDLLQETQYF.